This T cell receptor beta chain was documented in a study of blood T cell repertoires in COVID-19. Across the study: The samples span acute and convalescent COVID-19 from the United States, Italy and Spain. T cells, B-cell-depleted T cells, or PBMCs provided the cDNA or gDNA that served as material.

This CDR3 region has 18 residues. The germline V gene has CDR1 MNHEY and CDR2 SMNVEV (reference sequence). The V end lost 8 bases, the J end lost 1 base, and 21 bases lay between the germline ends. In the source study's methods: Amplified reference gene primers provided the basis for estimating nucleated cell counts. Some clones are missing from TCRdb's copy, which holds only in-frame ones; the method was immunoSEQ multiplex PCR. V, J and clone size derive from that table, while D and trimming were established from the DNA sequence. The repertoire has 200,000 to 250,000 clones, 85% to 90% of them found once; the top ten carry around 4.5%.

The TCR originated in a man in his forties or fifties with acute or convalescent COVID-19. This chain connects TRBV27 to TRBJ2-6, with a possible D match to TRBD2 (6 bases). The sequencing input was peripheral blood. The CDR3 spells CASSLSRRRGSGANVLTF. CDR3 nucleotides: TGTGCCAGCTCCCTTTCAAGGAGGAGGGGTTCTGGGGCCAACGTCCTGACTTTC.